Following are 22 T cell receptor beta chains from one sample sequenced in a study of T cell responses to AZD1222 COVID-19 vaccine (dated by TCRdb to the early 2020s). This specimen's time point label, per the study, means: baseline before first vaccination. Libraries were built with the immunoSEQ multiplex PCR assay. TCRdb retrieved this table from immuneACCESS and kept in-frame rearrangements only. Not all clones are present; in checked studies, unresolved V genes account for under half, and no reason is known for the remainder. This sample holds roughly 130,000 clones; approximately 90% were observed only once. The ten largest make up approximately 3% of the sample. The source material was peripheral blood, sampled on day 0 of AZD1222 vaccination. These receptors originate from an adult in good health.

CDR3 amino acids: CATSRGQSSYNSPLHF. Here the CDR3 DNA reads TGTGCCACCAGCAGAGGACAGAGCTCCTATAATTCACCCCTCCACTTT. The rearrangement links TRBV15 to TRBJ1-6, with TRBD1 as a possible D gene (5 bases). The germline CDR1 and CDR2 sequences are LNHNV and YYDKDF (reference sequence). The CDR3 runs 16 residues. V dropped 1 base and J dropped 0 bases, with 7 bases sitting between them.

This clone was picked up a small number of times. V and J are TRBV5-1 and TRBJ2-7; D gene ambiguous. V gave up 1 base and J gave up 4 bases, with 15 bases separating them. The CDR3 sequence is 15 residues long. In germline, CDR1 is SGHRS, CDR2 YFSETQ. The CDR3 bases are TGCGCCAGCAGCTTGAGACCAGGACCTGATTACGAGCAGTACTTC. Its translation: CASSLRPGPDYEQYF.

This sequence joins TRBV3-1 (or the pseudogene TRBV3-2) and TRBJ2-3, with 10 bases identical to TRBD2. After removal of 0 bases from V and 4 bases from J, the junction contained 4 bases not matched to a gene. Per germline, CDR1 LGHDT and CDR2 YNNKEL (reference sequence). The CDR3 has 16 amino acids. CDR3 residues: CASSQDQRGGPDTQYF. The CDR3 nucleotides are TGTGCCAGCAGCCAAGATCAGCGGGGGGGCCCAGATACGCAGTATTTT.

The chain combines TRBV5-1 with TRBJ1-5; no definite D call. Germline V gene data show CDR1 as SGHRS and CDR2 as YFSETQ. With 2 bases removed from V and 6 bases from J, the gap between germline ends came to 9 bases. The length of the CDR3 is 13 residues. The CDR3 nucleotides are TGCGCCAGCAGCTTAGAAGGGAGTCAGCCCCAGCATTTT. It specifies CASSLEGSQPQHF. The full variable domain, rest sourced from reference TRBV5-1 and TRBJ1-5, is KAGVTQTPRYLIKTRGQQVTLSCSPISGHRSVSWYQQTPGQGLQFLFEYFSETQRNKGNFPGRFSGRQFSNSRSEMNVSTLELGDSALYLCASSLEGSQPQHFGDGTRLSIL.

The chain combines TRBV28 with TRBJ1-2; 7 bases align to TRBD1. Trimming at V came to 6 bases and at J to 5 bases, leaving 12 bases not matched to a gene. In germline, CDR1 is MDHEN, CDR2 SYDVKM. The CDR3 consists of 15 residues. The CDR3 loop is CASRATQGVYYGYTF. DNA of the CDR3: TGTGCCAGCAGAGCGACCCAGGGGGTTTATTATGGCTACACCTTC.

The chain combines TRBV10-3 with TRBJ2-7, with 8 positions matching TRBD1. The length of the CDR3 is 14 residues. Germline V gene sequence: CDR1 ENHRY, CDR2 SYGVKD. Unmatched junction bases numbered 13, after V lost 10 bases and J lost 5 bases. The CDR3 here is CATRSGGSLDEQYF. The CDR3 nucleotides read TGTGCCACCCGCTCAGGGGGCAGCCTTGACGAGCAGTACTTC.

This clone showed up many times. The CDR3 protein is CASSLLGSEPGSYNSPLHF. The CDR3 DNA is TGTGCCAGCAGCTTGCTGGGATCAGAGCCTGGCTCCTATAATTCACCCCTCCACTTT. The V call is TRBV5-4, the J call TRBJ1-6, with no clear D. The germline CDR1 and CDR2 sequences are SGHNT and YYREEE (reference sequence). This CDR3 has 19 amino acids. The ends were cut back, 1 base at V and 0 bases at J, with 17 bases in the middle.

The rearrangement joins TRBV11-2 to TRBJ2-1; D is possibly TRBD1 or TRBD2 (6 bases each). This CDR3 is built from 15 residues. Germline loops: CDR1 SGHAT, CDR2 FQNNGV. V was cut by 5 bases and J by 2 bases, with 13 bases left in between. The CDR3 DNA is TGTGCCAGCAGCCGCTGGGGGGCCCCCTACAATGAGCAGTTCTTC. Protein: CASSRWGAPYNEQFF.

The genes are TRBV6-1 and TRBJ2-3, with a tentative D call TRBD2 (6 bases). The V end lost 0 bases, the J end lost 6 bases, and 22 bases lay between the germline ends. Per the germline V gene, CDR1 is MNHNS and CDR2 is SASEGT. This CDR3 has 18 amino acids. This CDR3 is CASSEADISGLLRDTQYF. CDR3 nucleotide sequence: TGTGCCAGCAGTGAAGCGGACATTAGCGGCCTCCTAAGGGATACGCAGTATTTT.

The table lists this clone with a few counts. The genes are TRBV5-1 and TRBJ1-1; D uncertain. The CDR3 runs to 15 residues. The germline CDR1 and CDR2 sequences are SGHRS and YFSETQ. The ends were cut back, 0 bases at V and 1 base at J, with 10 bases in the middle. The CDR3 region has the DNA TGCGCCAGCAGCTTGGTACCCCAGCCGAACACTGAAGCTTTCTTT. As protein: CASSLVPQPNTEAFF.

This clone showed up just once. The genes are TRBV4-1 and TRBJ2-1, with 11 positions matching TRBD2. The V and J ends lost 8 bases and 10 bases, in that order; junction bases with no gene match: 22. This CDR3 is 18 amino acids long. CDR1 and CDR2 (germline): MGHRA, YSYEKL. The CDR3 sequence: CASGRIAGGLGANGEQFF. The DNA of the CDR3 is TGCGCCAGCGGGAGGATAGCGGGGGGGCTGGGAGCGAATGGGGAGCAGTTCTTC.

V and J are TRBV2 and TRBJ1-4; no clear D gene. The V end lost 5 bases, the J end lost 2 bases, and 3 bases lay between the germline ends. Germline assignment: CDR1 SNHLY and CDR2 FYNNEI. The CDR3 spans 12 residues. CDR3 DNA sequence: TGTGCCAGCAGTCTGACTAATGAAAAACTGTTTTTT. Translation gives CASSLTNEKLFF.

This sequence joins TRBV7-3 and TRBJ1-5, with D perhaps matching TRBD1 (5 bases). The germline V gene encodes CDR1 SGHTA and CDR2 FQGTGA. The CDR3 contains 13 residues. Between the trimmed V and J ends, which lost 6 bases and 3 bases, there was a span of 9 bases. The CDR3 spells CASSVGANQPQHF. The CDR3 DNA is TGTGCCAGCAGTGTCGGGGCCAATCAGCCCCAGCATTTT.

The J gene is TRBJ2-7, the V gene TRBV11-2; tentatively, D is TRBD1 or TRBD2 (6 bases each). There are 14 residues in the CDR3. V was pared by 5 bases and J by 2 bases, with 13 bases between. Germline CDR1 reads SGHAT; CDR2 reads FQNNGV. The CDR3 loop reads CASSPGARAYEQYF. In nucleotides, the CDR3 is TGTGCCAGCAGCCCGGGGGCCCGCGCCTACGAGCAGTACTTC.

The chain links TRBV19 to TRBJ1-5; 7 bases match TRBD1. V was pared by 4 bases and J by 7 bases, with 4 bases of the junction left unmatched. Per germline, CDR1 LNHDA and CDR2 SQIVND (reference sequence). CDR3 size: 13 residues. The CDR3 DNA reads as TGTGCCAGTAGTAGGCAGGGGGGGCAGCCCCAGCATTTT. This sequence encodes CASSRQGGQPQHF.

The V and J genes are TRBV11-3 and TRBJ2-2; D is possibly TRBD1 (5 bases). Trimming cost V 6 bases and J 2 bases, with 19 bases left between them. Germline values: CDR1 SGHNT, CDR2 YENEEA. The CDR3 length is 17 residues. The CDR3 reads CASSFTRTTINTGELFF. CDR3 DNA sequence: TGTGCCAGCAGTTTCACCAGGACAACCATCAACACCGGGGAGCTGTTTTTT.

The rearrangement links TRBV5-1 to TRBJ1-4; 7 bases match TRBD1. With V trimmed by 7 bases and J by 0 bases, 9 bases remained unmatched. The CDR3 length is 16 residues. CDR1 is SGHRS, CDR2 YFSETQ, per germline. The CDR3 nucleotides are TGCGCCAGCCGAAGGGGGCAGGGGGCAACTAATGAAAAACTGTTTTTT. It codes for CASRRGQGATNEKLFF. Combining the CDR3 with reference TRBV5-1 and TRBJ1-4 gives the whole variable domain KAGVTQTPRYLIKTRGQQVTLSCSPISGHRSVSWYQQTPGQGLQFLFEYFSETQRNKGNFPGRFSGRQFSNSRSEMNVSTLELGDSALYLCASRRGQGATNEKLFFGSGTQLSVL.

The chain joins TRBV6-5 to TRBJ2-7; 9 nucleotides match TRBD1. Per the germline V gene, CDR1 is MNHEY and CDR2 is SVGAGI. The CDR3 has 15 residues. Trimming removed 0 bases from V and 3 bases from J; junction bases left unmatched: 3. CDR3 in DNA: TGTGCCAGCAGTTACTCGGGGACAGGGAACTACGAGCAGTACTTC. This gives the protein CASSYSGTGNYEQYF.

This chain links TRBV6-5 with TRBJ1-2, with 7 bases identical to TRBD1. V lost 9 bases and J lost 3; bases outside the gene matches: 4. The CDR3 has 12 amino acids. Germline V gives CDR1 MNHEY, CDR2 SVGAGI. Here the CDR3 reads CASRTGHYGYTF. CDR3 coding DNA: TGTGCCAGTCGGACAGGACACTATGGCTACACCTTC.

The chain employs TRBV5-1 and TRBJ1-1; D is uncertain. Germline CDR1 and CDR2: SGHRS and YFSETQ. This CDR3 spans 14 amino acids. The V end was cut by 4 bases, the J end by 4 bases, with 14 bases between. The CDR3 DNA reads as TGCGCCAGCAGCCCGGGTTGGGAGAGCACTGAAGCTTTCTTT. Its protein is CASSPGWESTEAFF.

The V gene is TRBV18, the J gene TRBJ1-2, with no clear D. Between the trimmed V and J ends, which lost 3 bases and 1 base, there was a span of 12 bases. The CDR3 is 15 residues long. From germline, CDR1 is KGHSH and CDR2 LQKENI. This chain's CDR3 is CASSPPPPINYGYTF. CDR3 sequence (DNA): TGTGCCAGCTCACCCCCGCCCCCGATTAACTATGGCTACACCTTC.

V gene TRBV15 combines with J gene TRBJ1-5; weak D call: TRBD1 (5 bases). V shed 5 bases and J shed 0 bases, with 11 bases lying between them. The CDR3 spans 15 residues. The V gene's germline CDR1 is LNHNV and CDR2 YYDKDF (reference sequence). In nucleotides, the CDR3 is TGTGCCACCAGCGTCCGGGACCCTAGCAATCAGCCCCAGCATTTT. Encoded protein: CATSVRDPSNQPQHF.